What follows describes a single T cell receptor beta chain. The source of the sample is a study of blood T cell repertoires in COVID-19. Study background: Spain, Italy and the United States supplied samples that represented acute and convalescent COVID-19. T cells, B-cell-depleted T cells, or PBMCs provided the cDNA or gDNA that served as material.

In Seattle, patients joined the study during active infection and were tracked longitudinally. Authors' analysis steps: Estimated nucleated cell counts came from reference gene primer amplification. Repertoires were generated with immunoSEQ multiplex PCR, while TCRdb's copy carries only in-frame clones and drops some. V, J and clone size are those of that table, while D and trimming were read from the DNA. This sample has about 220,000 clones; 82% occur once, and the top ten carry about 4.8%. This CDR3 contains 17 residues. Germline CDR1 and CDR2: LGHNA and YSLEER. With 1 base clipped from V and 7 bases from J, the junction kept 12 bases outside the gene matches.

Sequenced material: peripheral blood. The rearrangement joins TRBV4-3 to TRBJ2-5, with TRBD1 identical over 10 bases. The origin of this receptor is an older woman with COVID-19, enrolled during active disease. CDR3 residues: CASSQGAGTGDGGTQYF. CDR3 DNA sequence: TGCGCCAGCAGCCAAGGGGCCGGGACAGGGGATGGAGGGACCCAGTACTTC.